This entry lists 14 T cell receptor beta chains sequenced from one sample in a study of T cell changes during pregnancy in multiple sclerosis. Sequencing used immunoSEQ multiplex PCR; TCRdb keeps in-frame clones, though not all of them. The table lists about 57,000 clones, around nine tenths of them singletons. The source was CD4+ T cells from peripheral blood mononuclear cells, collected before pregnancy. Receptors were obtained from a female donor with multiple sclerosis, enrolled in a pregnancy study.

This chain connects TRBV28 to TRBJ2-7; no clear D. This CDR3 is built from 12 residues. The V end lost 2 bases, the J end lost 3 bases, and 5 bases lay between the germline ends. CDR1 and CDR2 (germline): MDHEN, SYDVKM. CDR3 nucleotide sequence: TGTGCCAGCAGTTTAGCTAACTACGAGCAGTACTTC. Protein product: CASSLANYEQYF.

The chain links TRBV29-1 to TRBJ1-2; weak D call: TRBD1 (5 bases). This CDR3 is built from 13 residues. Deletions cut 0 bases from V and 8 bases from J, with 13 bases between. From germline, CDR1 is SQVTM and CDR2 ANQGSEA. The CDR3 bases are TGCAGCGTTGAAGATAAAGGGGCTGTAGGCTACACCTTC. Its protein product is CSVEDKGAVGYTF.

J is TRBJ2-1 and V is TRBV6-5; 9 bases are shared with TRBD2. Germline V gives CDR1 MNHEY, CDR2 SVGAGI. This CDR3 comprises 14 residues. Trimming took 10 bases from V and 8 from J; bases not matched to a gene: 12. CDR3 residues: CAIRPGLASHEQFF. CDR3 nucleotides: TGTGCCATCCGACCGGGACTAGCTTCCCATGAGCAGTTCTTC.

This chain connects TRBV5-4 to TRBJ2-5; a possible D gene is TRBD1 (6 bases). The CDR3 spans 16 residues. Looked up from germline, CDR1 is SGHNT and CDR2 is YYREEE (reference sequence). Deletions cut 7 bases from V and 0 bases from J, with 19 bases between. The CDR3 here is CASQGSGALDQETQYF. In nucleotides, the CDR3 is TGTGCCAGCCAAGGCTCAGGGGCGTTGGACCAAGAGACCCAGTACTTC.

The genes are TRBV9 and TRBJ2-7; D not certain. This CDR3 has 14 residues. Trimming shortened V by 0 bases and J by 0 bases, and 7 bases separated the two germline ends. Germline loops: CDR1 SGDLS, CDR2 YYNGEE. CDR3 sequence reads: CASSVVDSSYEQYF. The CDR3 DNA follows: TGTGCCAGCAGCGTAGTAGATAGCTCCTACGAGCAGTACTTC.

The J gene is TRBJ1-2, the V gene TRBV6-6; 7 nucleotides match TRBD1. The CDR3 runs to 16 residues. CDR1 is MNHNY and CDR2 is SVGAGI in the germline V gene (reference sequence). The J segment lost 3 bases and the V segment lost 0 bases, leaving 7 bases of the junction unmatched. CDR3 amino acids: CASSYSSTGQDYGYTF. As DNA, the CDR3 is TGTGCCAGCAGTTACTCTTCGACAGGACAGGACTATGGCTACACCTTC.

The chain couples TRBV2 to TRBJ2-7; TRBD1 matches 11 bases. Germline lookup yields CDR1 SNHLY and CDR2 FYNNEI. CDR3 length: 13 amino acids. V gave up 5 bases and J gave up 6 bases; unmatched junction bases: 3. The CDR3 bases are TGTGCCAGCAGTCTGGACAGGGGGCCCGAGCAGTACTTC. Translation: CASSLDRGPEQYF.

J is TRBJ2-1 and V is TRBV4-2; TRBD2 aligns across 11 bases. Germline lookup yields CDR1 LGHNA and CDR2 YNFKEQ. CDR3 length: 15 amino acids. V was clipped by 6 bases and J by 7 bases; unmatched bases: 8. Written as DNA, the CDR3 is TGTGCCAGCAGTCTTACTAGCGGGAGTCCAAATGAGCAGTTCTTC. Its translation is CASSLTSGSPNEQFF.

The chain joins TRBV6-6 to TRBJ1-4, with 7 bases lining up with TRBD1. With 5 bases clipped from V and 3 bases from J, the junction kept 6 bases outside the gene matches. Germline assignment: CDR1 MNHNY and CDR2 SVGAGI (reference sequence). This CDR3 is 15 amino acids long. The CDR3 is CASSPAGTANEKLFF. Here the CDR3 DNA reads TGTGCCAGCAGTCCGGCCGGGACAGCTAATGAAAAACTGTTTTTT.

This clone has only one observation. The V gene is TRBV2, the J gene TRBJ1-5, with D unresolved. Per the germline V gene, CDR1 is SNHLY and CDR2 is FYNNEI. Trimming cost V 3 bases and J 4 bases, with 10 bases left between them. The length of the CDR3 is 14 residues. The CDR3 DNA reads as TGTGCCAGCAGTGACTTGGCAGGTAATCAGCCCCAGCATTTT. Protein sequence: CASSDLAGNQPQHF.

CDR3 nucleotides: TGTGCCAGCAGCTTAGGAGAGCGGGAGAATGAAGAGACCCAGTACTTC. Translating it yields CASSLGERENEETQYF. The gene calls are TRBV11-3 and TRBJ2-5; TRBD2 matches 8 bases. J gave up 3 bases and V 1 base, and 7 bases lay outside the gene matches. Germline CDR1 and CDR2: SGHNT and YENEEA. This CDR3 region has 16 residues.

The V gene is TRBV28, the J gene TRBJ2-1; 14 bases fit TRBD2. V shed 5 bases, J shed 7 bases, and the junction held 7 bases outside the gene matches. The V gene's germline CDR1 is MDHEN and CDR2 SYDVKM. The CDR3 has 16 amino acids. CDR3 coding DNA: TGTGCCAGCAGTAAGGGACTAGCGGGAGTGAAAAATGAGCAGTTCTTC. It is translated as CASSKGLAGVKNEQFF.

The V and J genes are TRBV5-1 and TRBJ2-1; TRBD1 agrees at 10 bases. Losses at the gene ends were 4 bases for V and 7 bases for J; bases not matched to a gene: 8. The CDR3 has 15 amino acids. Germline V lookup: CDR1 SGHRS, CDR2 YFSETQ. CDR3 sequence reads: CASSAGQGLGNEQFF. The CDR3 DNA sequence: TGCGCCAGCAGCGCGGGACAGGGGCTGGGAAATGAGCAGTTCTTC. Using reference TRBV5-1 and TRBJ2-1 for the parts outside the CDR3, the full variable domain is KAGVTQTPRYLIKTRGQQVTLSCSPISGHRSVSWYQQTPGQGLQFLFEYFSETQRNKGNFPGRFSGRQFSNSRSEMNVSTLELGDSALYLCASSAGQGLGNEQFFGPGTRLTVL.

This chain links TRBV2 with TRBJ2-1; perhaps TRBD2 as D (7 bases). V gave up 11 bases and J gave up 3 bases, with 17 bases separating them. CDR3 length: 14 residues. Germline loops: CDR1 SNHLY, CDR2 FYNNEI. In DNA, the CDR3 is TGTGCCCTGGGGGGGCATACTGGCTACAATGAGCAGTTCTTC. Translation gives CALGGHTGYNEQFF. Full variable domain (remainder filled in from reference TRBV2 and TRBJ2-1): EPEVTQTPSHQVTQMGQEVILRCVPISNHLYFYWYRQILGQKVEFLVSFYNNEISEKSEIFDDQFSVERPDGSNFTLKIRSTKLEDSAMYFCALGGHTGYNEQFFGPGTRLTVL.